The 22 T cell receptor beta chains reported below all come from one sample, sequenced in a study of blood T cell repertoires in COVID-19 (dated by TCRdb to about 2020). Receptor libraries were prepared by the immunoSEQ multiplex PCR assay. Entries here come from immuneACCESS through TCRdb and include only in-frame sequences with V and J called. Some clones fail to appear in such tables; in the studies checked, an unresolved V gene covers under half of the shortfall, and the cause of the remainder is unknown. The sample contains under 200,000 clones, 86% of them found a single time. Clones ranked in the top ten supply around 5.7% of the sample. Sequencing was carried out using PBMCs or T cells enriched from blood (not recorded which). The receptor set was obtained from a man aged 40-55 years with acute COVID-19.

The chain uses TRBV19 and TRBJ1-5; D unresolved. The CDR3 contains 15 residues. V gave up 1 base and J gave up 0 bases, with 7 bases separating them. CDR1 is LNHDA and CDR2 is SQIVND in the germline V gene (reference sequence). For the CDR3, the DNA is TGTGCCAGTAGTATAGGAGGTAATAGCAATCAGCCCCAGCATTTT. Amino acid sequence: CASSIGGNSNQPQHF. Filled out from reference TRBV19 and TRBJ1-5, the complete variable domain reads DGGITQSPKYLFRKEGQNVTLSCEQNLNHDAMYWYRQDPGQGLRLIYYSQIVNDFQKGDIAEGYSVSREKKESFPLTVTSAQKNPTAFYLCASSIGGNSNQPQHFGDGTRLSIL.

This sequence joins TRBV7-9 and TRBJ2-7; 8 bases match TRBD1. The germline CDR1 and CDR2 sequences are SEHNR and FQNEAQ (reference sequence). There are 16 residues in the CDR3. V shed 5 bases and J 3 bases; nucleotides not matched to a gene: 12. The CDR3 sequence: CASSPNGGTGDYEQYF. In nucleotides, the CDR3 is TGTGCCAGCAGCCCCAATGGAGGGACAGGTGACTACGAGCAGTACTTC.

This clone occurred a few times. This sequence joins TRBV5-4 and TRBJ2-1; 8 nucleotides match TRBD2. The CDR3 contains 14 residues. Germline trimming cut 10 bases from V and 8 bases from J; bases unmatched to any gene: 14. Per the germline V gene, CDR1 is SGHNT and CDR2 is YYREEE (reference sequence). The CDR3 bases are TGTGCCTTAACCCGGCGGGAGGACCTGGATGAGCAGTTCTTC. The encoded protein is CALTRREDLDEQFF.

The rearrangement links TRBV9 to TRBJ1-2; D may be TRBD1 (6 bases). V lost 0 bases to trimming and J lost 4 bases, with 16 bases between them. CDR1 is SGDLS and CDR2 is YYNGEE in the germline V gene. This CDR3 is 16 amino acids long. CDR3 loop: CASSVGKGGGSYGYTF. CDR3 in DNA: TGTGCCAGCAGCGTAGGGAAAGGGGGTGGCTCCTATGGCTACACCTTC.

V usage is TRBV24-1 and J usage is TRBJ2-3, with a weak D call TRBD2 (7 bases). Between the trimmed V and J ends, which lost 10 bases and 5 bases, there was a span of 21 bases. The CDR3 has 15 amino acids. From germline, CDR1 is KGHDR and CDR2 SFDVKD. DNA of the CDR3: TGTGCCACAGGGGGAGCGGGGAAACGTAGAGATACGCAGTATTTT. It translates to CATGGAGKRRDTQYF.

V is TRBV6-5 and J is TRBJ1-1; no clear D. V lost 6 bases and J 1 base, leaving 12 bases between the germline ends. CDR3 length equals 14 residues. Germline CDR1 is MNHEY and CDR2 is SVGAGI. The CDR3 coding sequence is TGTGCCAGCAGGCGGGGATCAGAGAACACTGAAGCTTTCTTT. Translation gives CASRRGSENTEAFF.

The rearrangement uses TRBV24-1 and TRBJ1-5; D gene unclear. This CDR3 has 13 residues. With 7 bases removed from V and 1 base from J, the gap between germline ends came to 7 bases. CDR1 is KGHDR and CDR2 is SFDVKD in the germline V gene. The CDR3 DNA reads as TGTGCCACCAGCCGGGAGAGCAATCAGCCCCAGCATTTT. This translates into CATSRESNQPQHF.

The chain has TRBV24-1 and TRBJ2-5, with D unclear. The germline V gene has CDR1 KGHDR and CDR2 SFDVKD. Trimming removed 0 bases at V and 5 bases at J, with 6 bases between. CDR3 size: 13 residues. In DNA, the CDR3 is TGTGCCACCAGTGATTTGTTCGGGGAGACCCAGTACTTC. The encoded protein is CATSDLFGETQYF.

The chain carries TRBV9 and TRBJ2-2; D perhaps matches TRBD2 (6 bases). Germline CDR1 reads SGDLS; CDR2 reads YYNGEE. Trimming removed 0 bases at V and 1 base at J, with 7 bases between. This CDR3 has 15 amino acids. CDR3 in amino acids: CASSVGAGNTGELFF. The CDR3 DNA reads as TGTGCCAGCAGCGTAGGAGCGGGGAACACCGGGGAGCTGTTTTTT.

This clone was picked up one time. The rearrangement uses TRBV5-1 and TRBJ2-1, with 7 nucleotides matching TRBD1. Trimming removed 0 bases from V and 10 bases from J; junction bases left unmatched: 7. Germline V lookup: CDR1 SGHRS, CDR2 YFSETQ. CDR3 length: 14 residues. CDR3 coding DNA: TGCGCCAGCAGCTTGGAAGACAGGGTGAAAGAGCAGTTCTTC. It is translated as CASSLEDRVKEQFF.

The V and J genes are TRBV24-1 and TRBJ1-1; weak D call: TRBD1 (5 bases). Germline lookup yields CDR1 KGHDR and CDR2 SFDVKD. The CDR3 is made up of 17 amino acids. V lost 2 bases and J 1 base, leaving 16 bases between the germline ends. The CDR3 sequence: CATSDSGSSVGNTEAFF. The CDR3 DNA reads as TGTGCCACCAGTGATTCAGGGTCCTCAGTTGGGAACACTGAAGCTTTCTTT.

The chain couples TRBV6-2 or TRBV6-3 to TRBJ1-2; D is unclear. CDR3 length: 13 amino acids. Trimming removed 5 bases from V and 8 bases from J, with 15 bases in between. The V gene's germline CDR1 is MNHEY and CDR2 SVGEGT. The CDR3 spells CASSLDGFGGYTF. Here the CDR3 DNA reads TGTGCCAGCAGTCTAGACGGTTTTGGGGGCTACACCTTC.

This clone occurred a few times. The J gene is TRBJ2-6, the V gene TRBV12-5; TRBD2 might be the D (5 bases). V was shortened by 1 base and J by 0 bases, with 19 bases between the two germline ends. The CDR3 runs to 20 residues. CDR1 is LGHNT and CDR2 is FRNRAP in the germline V gene. The CDR3 nucleotides are TGTGCTAGTGGTTTGGCCCTAGGTAGAGGGATAAGCTCTGGGGCCAACGTCCTGACTTTC. The encoded protein is CASGLALGRGISSGANVLTF. Drawing the rest from reference TRBV12-5 and TRBJ2-6, the complete variable domain is DARVTQTPRHKVTEMGQEVTMRCQPILGHNTVFWYRQTMMQGLELLAYFRNRAPLDDSGMPKDRFSAEMPDATLATLKIQPSEPRDSAVYFCASGLALGRGISSGANVLTFGAGSRLTVL.

The rearrangement uses TRBV7-9 and TRBJ2-3; D gene unclear. CDR1 SEHNR and CDR2 FQNEAQ come from the germline V gene (reference sequence). The CDR3 runs 12 residues. The V gene lost 4 bases and the J gene lost 6 bases, with 8 bases spanning the gap. The CDR3 DNA follows: TGTGCCAGCAGCTCGTCCAGGGATACGCAGTATTTT. Translation gives CASSSSRDTQYF. The whole variable domain, remainder taken from reference TRBV7-9 and TRBJ2-3, is DTGVSQNPRHKITKRGQNVTFRCDPISEHNRLYWYRQTLGQGPEFLTYFQNEAQLEKSRLLSDRFSAERPKGSFSTLEIQRTEQGDSAMYLCASSSSRDTQYFGPGTRLTVL.

The chain links TRBV4-1 to TRBJ1-5, with D unresolved. Trimming shortened V by 1 base and J by 7 bases, and 8 bases separated the two germline ends. The CDR3 consists of 13 residues. Germline CDR1 reads MGHRA; CDR2 reads YSYEKL. The CDR3 reads CASSQAFLQPQHF. CDR3 nucleotides: TGCGCCAGCAGCCAAGCCTTCCTCCAGCCCCAGCATTTT.

This chain connects TRBV30 to TRBJ1-5; a weak D match, TRBD1 (6 bases). Between the trimmed V and J ends, which lost 3 bases and 4 bases, there was a span of 16 bases. CDR3 length equals 15 residues. Germline V lookup: CDR1 GTSNPN, CDR2 SVGIG (reference sequence). In nucleotides, the CDR3 is TGTGCCTGGAGCCTTCTGGCGCAGGGGAATCAGCCCCAGCATTTT. This codes for CAWSLLAQGNQPQHF.

This clone showed up just once. This rearrangement joins TRBV6-1 to TRBJ2-7; D possibly corresponds to TRBD2 (5 bases). Germline CDR1 MNHNS, CDR2 SASEGT. The CDR3 covers 16 residues. Trimming took 2 bases from V and 2 from J, leaving 16 bases between them. The CDR3 sequence: CASSELFGRGPYEQYF. CDR3 sequence (DNA): TGTGCCAGCAGTGAACTTTTTGGACGGGGTCCCTACGAGCAGTACTTC.

The V and J genes are TRBV27 and TRBJ2-1, with 7 bases lining up with TRBD1. The CDR3 extends over 13 amino acids. After removal of 5 bases from V and 10 bases from J, the junction contained 8 bases not matched to a gene. Looked up from germline, CDR1 is MNHEY and CDR2 is SMNVEV (reference sequence). CDR3 region: CASSPRQGREQFF. The DNA of the CDR3 is TGTGCCAGCAGTCCTCGACAGGGACGGGAGCAGTTCTTC.

This rearrangement joins TRBV28 to TRBJ2-7; no definite D call. V was trimmed by 2 bases and J by 2 bases, leaving 4 bases between them. The CDR3 runs to 12 residues. Germline CDR1 is MDHEN and CDR2 is SYDVKM. For the CDR3, the DNA is TGTGCCAGCAGTTTAGAGCCCTACGAGCAGTACTTC. This encodes CASSLEPYEQYF.

The genes are TRBV1 and TRBJ1-5; TRBD1 reflects the table's D call only, with no check against the DNA. TRBV1 is assigned pseudogene status. The CDR3 is made up of 13 amino acids. The CDR3 DNA reads as TGCACCAGCAGCCAAGTGGGGCTTCAGCCCCAGCATTTT. It yields the protein CTSSQVGLQPQHF.

This chain uses TRBV19 with TRBJ2-6; 7 bases are a match to TRBD2. The V gene's germline CDR1 is LNHDA and CDR2 SQIVND (reference sequence). The CDR3 is 20 amino acids. Trimming removed 5 bases from V and 3 bases from J; junction bases left unmatched: 19. The CDR3 DNA follows: TGTGCCAGTAGTCCACGGGGGGTCTTCAACCCATCTCTTGGGGCCAACGTCCTGACTTTC. Translation: CASSPRGVFNPSLGANVLTF.

The J gene is TRBJ2-5, the V gene TRBV27; TRBD2 matches 7 bases. The J segment lost 3 bases and the V segment lost 4 bases, leaving 2 bases of the junction unmatched. The CDR3 spans 13 residues. The germline V gene has CDR1 MNHEY and CDR2 SMNVEV (reference sequence). The CDR3 here is CASSSLAEETQYF. The CDR3 DNA reads as TGTGCCAGCAGTTCCCTAGCGGAAGAGACCCAGTACTTC.